This entry lists 9 T cell receptor beta chains sequenced from one sample in a study of cytomegalovirus exposure and HLA in healthy donors. Use of 60 Vbeta and 13 Jbeta primers characterized the PCR. Data came from immunoSEQ multiplex PCR; TCRdb stores just in-frame clones and leaves some out. The sample lists about 160,000 clones; under 80% were seen once. Material: PBMCs. These receptors all stem from a man aged 35-49 years in good health and CMV-seronegative.

V usage is TRBV5-1 and J usage is TRBJ2-7; 11 bases fit TRBD2. In germline, CDR1 is SGHRS, CDR2 YFSETQ. Trimming took 2 bases from V and 1 from J; bases not matched to a gene: 2. This CDR3 has 15 residues. The chain's CDR3 is CASSLLAGVSYEQYF. As DNA, the CDR3 is TGCGCCAGCAGCTTACTAGCGGGGGTTTCCTACGAGCAGTACTTC. Looking up the rest from reference TRBV5-1 and TRBJ2-7 gives the full variable domain: KAGVTQTPRYLIKTRGQQVTLSCSPISGHRSVSWYQQTPGQGLQFLFEYFSETQRNKGNFPGRFSGRQFSNSRSEMNVSTLELGDSALYLCASSLLAGVSYEQYFGPGTRLTVT.

The rearrangement links TRBV5-4 to TRBJ2-3, with 8 bases aligning to TRBD2. V was pared by 2 bases and J by 7 bases, with 9 bases of the junction left unmatched. The CDR3 totals 15 residues. Germline-derived CDR1 and CDR2 are SGHNT and YYREEE (reference sequence). This CDR3 reads CASSFQGGGFHTQYF. The CDR3 bases are TGTGCCAGCAGCTTTCAGGGCGGGGGGTTCCATACGCAGTATTTT.

The chain joins TRBV6-1 to TRBJ2-3; D is ambiguous. This CDR3 region has 13 residues. Germline V gene lookup returns CDR1 MNHNS and CDR2 SASEGT. The CDR3 DNA follows: TGTGCAGCACCCCTATATCTCACAGATACGCAGTATTTT. Protein: CAAPLYLTDTQYF.

This clone was seen only a few times. The J gene is TRBJ1-2, the V gene TRBV4-1; D is possibly TRBD1 (6 bases). Trimming stripped 2 bases from V and 2 bases from J, with 9 bases between. Germline V CDR1 and CDR2: MGHRA, YSYEKL. This CDR3 has 14 amino acids. CDR3 DNA sequence: TGCGCCAGCAGCCAACAGGACAGCAACTATGGCTACACCTTC. Amino acid sequence: CASSQQDSNYGYTF.

This chain joins TRBV4-1 and TRBJ2-7; the D gene is possibly TRBD1 (5 bases). V was cut by 2 bases and J by 3 bases, with 8 bases left in between. The germline CDR1 and CDR2 sequences are MGHRA and YSYEKL. There are 13 residues in the CDR3. CDR3 DNA: TGCGCCAGCAGCCAACGACAGAGCTACGAGCAGTACTTC. It translates to CASSQRQSYEQYF.

The chain is built from TRBV2 and TRBJ2-3; possible D gene TRBD1, 6 bases. Trimming removed 4 bases at V and 3 bases at J, with 11 bases between. The germline gives CDR1 SNHLY, CDR2 FYNNEI. The CDR3 contains 14 residues. The CDR3 reads CASSGARGTDTQYF. For the CDR3, the DNA is TGTGCCAGCAGTGGCGCCAGGGGTACAGATACGCAGTATTTT.

The J gene is TRBJ2-2, the V gene TRBV30; 10 nucleotides agree with TRBD1. The germline V gene has CDR1 GTSNPN and CDR2 SVGIG (reference sequence). The CDR3 totals 15 residues. The ends lost 7 bases at V and 9 bases at J; junction bases unmatched: 14. CDR3 nucleotides: TGTGCCTCCAACGCCCGGGACAGGGGCAACCGGGAGCTGTTTTTT. As protein: CASNARDRGNRELFF.

The chain recombines TRBV7-9 with TRBJ1-2, with unresolved D. The CDR3 consists of 12 residues. V lost 3 bases and J lost 2, with 4 bases in between. Germline V gene data show CDR1 as SEHNR and CDR2 as FQNEAQ (reference sequence). The CDR3 here is CASSFGNYGYTF. The DNA for the CDR3 is TGTGCCAGCAGCTTCGGGAACTATGGCTACACCTTC.

This clone was detected only a few times. The chain is built from TRBV2 and TRBJ2-2; perhaps TRBD1 as D (5 bases). This CDR3 spans 16 amino acids. Germline lookup yields CDR1 SNHLY and CDR2 FYNNEI. With 2 bases removed from V and 0 bases from J, the gap between germline ends came to 10 bases. In nucleotides, the CDR3 is TGTGCCAGCAGTGAACGTTGGACATCGAACACCGGGGAGCTGTTTTTT. It specifies CASSERWTSNTGELFF. The whole variable domain, remainder taken from reference TRBV2 and TRBJ2-2, is EPEVTQTPSHQVTQMGQEVILRCVPISNHLYFYWYRQILGQKVEFLVSFYNNEISEKSEIFDDQFSVERPDGSNFTLKIRSTKLEDSAMYFCASSERWTSNTGELFFGEGSRLTVL.